This T cell receptor beta chain derives from a study of identical twins (dated by TCRdb to the mid-2010s). Some background on the complete study: TCR alpha and beta repertoires from monozygotic twins, unrelated adults of various ages and cord blood were deep-sequenced to test whether fetal clonotypes persist. Replicate twin experiments were performed at different times using different library preparation protocols to rule out contamination. The paper as a whole reports these results and caveats: Excess twin sharing in beta out-of-frame sequences was weaker because fewer shared sequences lowered the signal-to-noise ratio. Conclusions relied on cross-sectional statistical analysis, since the same donors could not be followed over many years. Zero-insertion analyses could be partly confounded by invariant T cells such as MAIT and iNKT, although diverse VJ usage argued against such confounding for most clonotypes. Fewer insertions were carried by abundant cord blood beta clonotypes, a similar but weaker trend appeared in young adult naive repertoires, and no such trend appeared in memory repertoires. Compared with coincidental sharing between unrelated individuals, out-of-frame TCR alpha sequences shared between twins had an excess of sequences with low generation probability. Out-of-frame TCR alpha sharing in monozygotic twins was systematically underestimated by recombination models, whereas sharing between unrelated individuals was in agreement with the recombination models.

All donors were healthy Caucasians. Three pairs of female monozygotic twins, all aged roughly 18 to 29 years, made up the twin cohort. Peripheral blood mononuclear cells were used as the source from which RNA for TCR libraries was isolated. A note on this clonotype: Its antigen specificity is not known. Base qualities were left out, and no much larger clone turns up one base away.

V is pruned by 4 bases and J by 4 bases, leaving 6 bases of the junction without a gene match. The CDR3 runs 14 amino acids, cysteine and phenylalanine included. Just the 42-base CDR3 DNA is kept, in frame starting at base 1. From the germline V gene (reference sequence), CDR1 is LGHDT and CDR2 is YNNKEL. The library was generated by 5' RACE. These reads were obtained on an Illumina HiSeq 2000. Template switching introduced a universal primer binding site; the final cDNA contained a unique molecular identifier, enabling accurate counting of TCR cDNA molecules. Specific primers in the conserved constant-segment region were used to synthesize first-strand cDNA for TCR alpha and beta chains. To control for contamination, every cDNA library carried two barcodes: a SMART-Mk sample barcode plus Illumina barcodes. TruSeq adapter sequences along with Illumina sample barcodes were introduced in two successive PCR steps. The TCR alpha and beta cDNA libraries were sequenced on the Illumina HiSeq platform using custom primers. The study's own analysis went as follows. MiGEC processed the raw reads to extract unique molecular identifiers, while MiXCR was used to determine the CDR3 positions. For each individual, recombination models were inferred using an EM algorithm with the repgenHMM and IGoR tools. The tcR package in R was used for shared clonotype analysis, with sharing normalized by the product of cloneset sizes. To study raw recombination free of thymic and clonal selection effects, out-of-frame nonproductive sequences were analyzed. The public reads were run again by TCRdb, first through fastp at Q25 and then through MiXCR, and only productive beta chains were kept. Each record represents a unique CDR3 protein, reported with the most common genes and DNA among its rows. It is TCRdb's table, rather than the study itself, that gives the V and J calls and clone size. This sample has 690,000 or so distinct CDR3 sequences in its table, and roughly 8% of those were observed once. Clones ranked in the top ten supply more than 0.75% of the sample.

This sample also belongs to another study, concerning yellow fever vaccine responses in identical twins. Drawing on the second study: According to the authors, the vaccine-induced T cell response in identical twins seemed to be partly convergent and partly specific to each individual. Focusing on identical twins, the study followed the T cell clones that responded to the vaccine, and did so with precision.

The origin of this receptor is a woman aged 18-35 years in good health. The sequenced sample consisted of PBMCs. The rearrangement joined TRBV3-1 to TRBJ2-7; 8 nucleotides in the junction match TRBD2. In nucleotide form, the sequence is TGTGCCAGCAGCCGGACGGGAGGGATTTACGAGCAGTACTTC. Its protein reads: CASSRTGGIYEQYF.